The entry below describes one TCR beta chain. Germline CDR1 and CDR2: LGHDT and YNNKEL (reference sequence). With 6 bases clipped from V and 2 bases from J, the junction kept 16 bases outside the gene matches. The CDR3 length is 19 residues. Authors' methods: Estimates of nucleated cell counts were drawn from the amplification of reference gene primers. Assay: immunoSEQ multiplex PCR; the TCRdb copy retains only in-frame clones and omits some. V, J and clone size were drawn from that table, and D and trimming were deduced from the DNA. The data show over 45,000 clones, with 91% seen just once and 8.5% to 10% held by the top ten. This entry comes from a study of blood T cell repertoires in COVID-19. Study details: Specimens from acute and convalescent COVID-19 originated in the United States, Italy and Spain. Sample material is recorded as cDNA or gDNA derived from T cells, B-cell-depleted T cells, or PBMCs.

This receptor was obtained from a human donor in a cohort sampled during active COVID-19. What was sequenced was peripheral blood. This chain links TRBV3-1 (or the pseudogene TRBV3-2) with TRBJ2-5, with 12 nucleotides matching TRBD2. The CDR3: CASRRSQGGGLAGQETQYF. CDR3 nucleotides: TGTGCCAGCAGGCGCAGCCAAGGGGGGGGACTAGCGGGTCAAGAGACCCAGTACTTC.